This TCR beta chain was recorded in a study of T cells in women clearing cervical HPV infection. Study summary: Women with histologically confirmed HPV16-related CIN3 or worse, 2 with invasive cancer, served as cases. No precancer developed; the control's incident HPV16 infection cleared within 12 months. Blood came at first lesion visit for cases, post-clearance for controls. The study, taken as a whole, reports: Associations may precede or follow infection; HPV-specific or memory T cells were not isolated.

The table came from immunoSEQ multiplex PCR; TCRdb's copy has only in-frame clones and leaves some out. Recorded here are roughly 31,000 clones; the top ten clones represent approximately 6.8%. As for this clone: The antigen is unknown. The read finishes 3 residues shy of the CDR3 end, and the germline J gene is used to complete it.

Germline V gene lookup returns CDR1 MNHNS and CDR2 SASEGT. The CDR3 is 12 residues long. The J gene is TRBJ1-2, the V gene TRBV6-1; the D is unclear. The sequence was collected from a woman aged 18 to 75 with a cervical HPV16 infection that either progressed to CIN3+ or cleared (not recorded which). The sequencing sample was made of blood buffy coat. CDR3 amino acids: CASSEAYNDYTF. Partial CDR3 DNA: TGTGCCAGCAGTGAAGCGTACAATGAC.